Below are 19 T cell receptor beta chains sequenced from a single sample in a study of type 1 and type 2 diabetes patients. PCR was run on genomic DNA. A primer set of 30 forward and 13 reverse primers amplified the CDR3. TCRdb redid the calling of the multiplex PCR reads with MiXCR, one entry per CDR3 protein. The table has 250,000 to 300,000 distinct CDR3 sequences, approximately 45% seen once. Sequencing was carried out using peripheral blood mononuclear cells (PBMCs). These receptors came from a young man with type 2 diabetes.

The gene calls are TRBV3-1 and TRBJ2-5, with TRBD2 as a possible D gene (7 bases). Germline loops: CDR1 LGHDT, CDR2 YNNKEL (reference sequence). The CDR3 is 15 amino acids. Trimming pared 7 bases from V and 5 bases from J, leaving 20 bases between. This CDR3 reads CASKGGASGRETQYF. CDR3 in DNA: TGTGCCAGCAAAGGGGGGGCTAGCGGCAGGGAGACCCAGTACTTC.

The CDR3 loop reads CATSDRSPRYNEQFF. DNA for the CDR3: TGTGCCACCAGTGATAGGTCGCCTCGATACAATGAGCAGTTCTTC. The rearrangement links TRBV24-1 to TRBJ2-1; D is undetermined. V shed 3 bases and J shed 4 bases, with 12 bases lying between them. The germline V gene has CDR1 KGHDR and CDR2 SFDVKD. The CDR3 is 15 residues long.

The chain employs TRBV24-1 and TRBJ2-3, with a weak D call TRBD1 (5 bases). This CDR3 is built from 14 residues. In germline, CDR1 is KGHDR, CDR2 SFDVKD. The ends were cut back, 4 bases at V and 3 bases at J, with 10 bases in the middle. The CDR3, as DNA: TGTGCCACCAGTGAGTCTCAGGGAACAGATACGCAGTATTTT. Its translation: CATSESQGTDTQYF.

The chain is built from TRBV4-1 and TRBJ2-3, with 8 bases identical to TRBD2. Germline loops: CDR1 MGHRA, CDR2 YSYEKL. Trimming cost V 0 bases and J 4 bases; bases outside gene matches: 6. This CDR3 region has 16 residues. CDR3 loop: CASSQEEGSGADTQYF. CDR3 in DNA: TGCGCCAGCAGCCAAGAAGAAGGTAGCGGGGCAGATACGCAGTATTTT.

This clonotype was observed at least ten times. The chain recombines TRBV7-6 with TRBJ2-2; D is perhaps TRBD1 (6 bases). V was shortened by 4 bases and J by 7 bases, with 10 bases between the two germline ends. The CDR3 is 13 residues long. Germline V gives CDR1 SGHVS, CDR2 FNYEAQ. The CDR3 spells CASSWQGFGELFF. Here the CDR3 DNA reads TGTGCCAGCAGCTGGCAGGGGTTCGGGGAGCTGTTTTTT.

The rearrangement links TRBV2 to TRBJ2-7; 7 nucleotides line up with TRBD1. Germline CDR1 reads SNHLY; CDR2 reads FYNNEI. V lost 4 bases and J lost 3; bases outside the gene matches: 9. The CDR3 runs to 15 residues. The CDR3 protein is CASSGLGQTNYEQYF. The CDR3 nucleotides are TGTGCCAGCAGTGGACTGGGACAGACTAACTACGAGCAGTACTTC.

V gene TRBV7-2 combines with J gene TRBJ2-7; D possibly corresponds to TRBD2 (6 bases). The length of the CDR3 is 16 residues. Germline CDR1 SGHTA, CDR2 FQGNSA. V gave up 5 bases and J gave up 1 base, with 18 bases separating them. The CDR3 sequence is CASSQDQGGRSYEQYF. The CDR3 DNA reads TGTGCCAGCAGCCAAGATCAGGGAGGACGGTCCTACGAGCAGTACTTC.

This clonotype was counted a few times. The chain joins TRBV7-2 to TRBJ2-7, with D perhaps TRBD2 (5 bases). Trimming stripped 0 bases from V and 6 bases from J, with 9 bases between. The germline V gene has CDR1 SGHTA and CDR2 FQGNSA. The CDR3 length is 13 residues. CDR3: CASSLAPGSEQYF. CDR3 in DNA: TGTGCCAGCAGCTTAGCACCGGGGAGCGAGCAGTACTTC. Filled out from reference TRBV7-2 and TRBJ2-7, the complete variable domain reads GAGVSQSPSNKVTEKGKDVELRCDPISGHTALYWYRQSLGQGLEFLIYFQGNSAPDKSGLPSDRFSAERTGGSVSTLTIQRTQQEDSAVYLCASSLAPGSEQYFGPGTRLTVT.

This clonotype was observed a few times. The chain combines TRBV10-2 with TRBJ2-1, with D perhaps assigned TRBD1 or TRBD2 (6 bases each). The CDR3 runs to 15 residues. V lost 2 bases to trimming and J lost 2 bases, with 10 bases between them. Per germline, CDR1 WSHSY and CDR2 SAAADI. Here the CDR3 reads CASSEPGDTYNEQFF. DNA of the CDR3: TGCGCCAGCAGTGAGCCGGGGGACACCTACAATGAGCAGTTCTTC.

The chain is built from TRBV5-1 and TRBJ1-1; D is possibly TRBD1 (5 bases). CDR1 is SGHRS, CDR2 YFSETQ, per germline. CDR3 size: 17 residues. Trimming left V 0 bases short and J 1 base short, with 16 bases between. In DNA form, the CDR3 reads TGCGCCAGCAGCTTGGCCAGGGCTCAGTATAGGAACACTGAAGCTTTCTTT. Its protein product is CASSLARAQYRNTEAFF.

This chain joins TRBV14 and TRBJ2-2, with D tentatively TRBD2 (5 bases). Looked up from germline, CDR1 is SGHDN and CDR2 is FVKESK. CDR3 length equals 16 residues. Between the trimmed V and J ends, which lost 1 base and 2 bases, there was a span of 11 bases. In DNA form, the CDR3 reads TGTGCCAGCAGCCAAGCAGGACTCAAAAACACCGGGGAGCTGTTTTTT. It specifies CASSQAGLKNTGELFF. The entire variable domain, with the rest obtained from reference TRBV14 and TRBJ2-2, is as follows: EAGVTQFPSHSVIEKGQTVTLRCDPISGHDNLYWYRRVMGKEIKFLLHFVKESKQDESGMPNNRFLAERTGGTYSTLKVQPAELEDSGVYFCASSQAGLKNTGELFFGEGSRLTVL.

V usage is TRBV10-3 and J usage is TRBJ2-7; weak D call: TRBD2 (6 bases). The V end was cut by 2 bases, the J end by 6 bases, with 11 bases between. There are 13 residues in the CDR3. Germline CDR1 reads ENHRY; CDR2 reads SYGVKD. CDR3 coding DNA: TGTGCCATCAGTGAGGTACTAGCAGGCGAGCAGTACTTC. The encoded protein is CAISEVLAGEQYF.

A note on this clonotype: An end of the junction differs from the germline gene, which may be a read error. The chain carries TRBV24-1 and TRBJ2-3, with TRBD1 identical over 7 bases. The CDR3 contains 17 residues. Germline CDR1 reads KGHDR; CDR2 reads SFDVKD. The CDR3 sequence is CATGDTWEIGGADTQYF. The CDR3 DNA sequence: TGTGCCACCGGTGATACCTGGGAGATAGGGGGCGCAGATACGCAGTATTTT.

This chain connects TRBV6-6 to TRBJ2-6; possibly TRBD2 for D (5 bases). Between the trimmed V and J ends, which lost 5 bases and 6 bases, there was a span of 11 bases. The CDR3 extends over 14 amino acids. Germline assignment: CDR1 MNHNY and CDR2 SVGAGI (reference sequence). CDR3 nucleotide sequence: TGTGCCAGCAGTGAGTGGGGAGCGGCCAACGTCCTGACTTTC. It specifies CASSEWGAANVLTF.

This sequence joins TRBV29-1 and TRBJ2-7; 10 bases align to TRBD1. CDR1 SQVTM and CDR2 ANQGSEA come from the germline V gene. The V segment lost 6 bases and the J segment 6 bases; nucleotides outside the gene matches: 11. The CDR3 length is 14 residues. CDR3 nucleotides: TGCAGCGTCCTCTGGGACAGGGGAGGCCTCGAGCAGTACTTC. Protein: CSVLWDRGGLEQYF.

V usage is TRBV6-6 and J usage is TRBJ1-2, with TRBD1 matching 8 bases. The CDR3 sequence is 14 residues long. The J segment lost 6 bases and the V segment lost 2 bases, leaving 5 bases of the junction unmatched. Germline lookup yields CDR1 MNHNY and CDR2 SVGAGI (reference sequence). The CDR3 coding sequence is TGTGCCAGCAGTTACGCGTCAGGGGGCGATGGCTACACCTTC. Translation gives CASSYASGGDGYTF.

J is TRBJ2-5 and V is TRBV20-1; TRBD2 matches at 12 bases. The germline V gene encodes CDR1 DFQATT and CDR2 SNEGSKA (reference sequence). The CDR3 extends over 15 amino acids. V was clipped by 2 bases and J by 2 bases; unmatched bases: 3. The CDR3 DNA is TGCAGTGCTAGAACTAGCGGGGGGCAACAAGAGACCCAGTACTTC. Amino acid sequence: CSARTSGGQQETQYF.

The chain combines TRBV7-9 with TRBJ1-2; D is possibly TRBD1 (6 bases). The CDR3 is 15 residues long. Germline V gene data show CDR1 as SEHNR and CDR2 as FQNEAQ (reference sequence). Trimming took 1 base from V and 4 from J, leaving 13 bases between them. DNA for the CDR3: TGTGCCAGCAGCTTAGGGGCAGGGGAGGCCTATGGCTACACCTTC. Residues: CASSLGAGEAYGYTF.

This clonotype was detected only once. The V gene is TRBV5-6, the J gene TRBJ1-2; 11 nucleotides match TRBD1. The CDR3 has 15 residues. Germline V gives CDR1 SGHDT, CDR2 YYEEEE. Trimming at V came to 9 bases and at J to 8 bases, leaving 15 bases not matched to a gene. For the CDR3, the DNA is TGTGCCACCAGTGACCCCGGACAGGGGGCAAGAGGCTACACCTTC. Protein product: CATSDPGQGARGYTF.